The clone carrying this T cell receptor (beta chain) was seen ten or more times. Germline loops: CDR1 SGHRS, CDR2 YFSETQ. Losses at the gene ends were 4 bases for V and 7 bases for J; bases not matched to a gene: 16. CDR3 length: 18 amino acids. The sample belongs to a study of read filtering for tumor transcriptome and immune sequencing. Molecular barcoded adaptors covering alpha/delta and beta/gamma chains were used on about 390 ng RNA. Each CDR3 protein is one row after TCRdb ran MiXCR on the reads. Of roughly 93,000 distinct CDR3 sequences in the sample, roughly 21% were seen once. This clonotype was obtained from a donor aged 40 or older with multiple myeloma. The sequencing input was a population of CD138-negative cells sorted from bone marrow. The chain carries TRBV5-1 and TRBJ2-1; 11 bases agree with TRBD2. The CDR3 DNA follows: TGCGCCAGCAGCCCCGGCGACCTTAGCGGGGGGGCCCTGAATGAGCAGTTCTTC. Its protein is CASSPGDLSGGALNEQFF.